A single sample is the source of the 23 T cell receptor beta chains below, sequenced in a study of control samples from healthy donors and cancer patients. Profiled with immunoSEQ multiplex PCR; TCRdb holds only in-frame clones, not every one. The table has more than 85,000 clones, about 88% seen once. Sequencing was done on a sample of PBMCs. The receptors stem from a man between 65 and 85 years old with lung cancer.

The V call is TRBV7-8, the J call TRBJ2-5; D may be TRBD1 (5 bases). The CDR3 has 12 amino acids. From germline, CDR1 is SGHVS and CDR2 FQNEAQ. Trimming took off 4 bases at V and 5 bases at J, with 8 bases between the two ends. This CDR3 reads CASSSSGETQYF. CDR3 DNA sequence: TGTGCCAGCAGCTCATCAGGGGAGACCCAGTACTTC.

This clone was counted between two and nine times. This rearrangement joins TRBV5-1 to TRBJ1-1; TRBD1 matches 9 bases. With 1 base clipped from V and 1 base from J, the junction kept 5 bases outside the gene matches. Germline V gene data show CDR1 as SGHRS and CDR2 as YFSETQ. The CDR3 totals 16 residues. For the CDR3, the DNA is TGCGCCAGCAGCTTGTGGGACAGGGCCGGGAACACTGAAGCTTTCTTT. This encodes CASSLWDRAGNTEAFF.

The chain couples TRBV19 to TRBJ2-3; D is possibly TRBD1 or TRBD2 (7 bases each). V lost 3 bases to trimming and J lost 4 bases, with 11 bases between them. The CDR3 is 14 residues long. Looked up from germline, CDR1 is LNHDA and CDR2 is SQIVND (reference sequence). The CDR3 coding sequence is TGTGCCAGTAGTATGCAGGGGGGGGCAGATACGCAGTATTTT. Protein: CASSMQGGADTQYF.

The chain uses TRBV5-5 and TRBJ2-3; D is possibly TRBD2 (7 bases). Germline V gene sequence: CDR1 SGHKS, CDR2 YYEKEE (reference sequence). The CDR3 sequence is 16 residues long. Trimming pared 4 bases from V and 5 bases from J, leaving 20 bases between. CDR3 DNA: TGTGCCAGCAGCGCTAGGGAGGGGGGGCCGGGAGATACGCAGTATTTT. Translating it yields CASSAREGGPGDTQYF. Variable domain in full (rest from reference TRBV5-5 and TRBJ2-3): DAGVTQSPTHLIKTRGQQVTLRCSPISGHKSVSWYQQVLGQGPQFIFQYYEKEERGRGNFPDRFSARQFPNYSSELNVNALLLGDSALYLCASSAREGGPGDTQYFGPGTRLTVL.

The CDR3 DNA reads TGTGCCAGCTCACGCTCTGGACAGAACAATGAGCAGTTCTTC. It codes for CASSRSGQNNEQFF. The V gene is TRBV18, the J gene TRBJ2-1; possibly TRBD1 for D (6 bases). Germline-derived CDR1 and CDR2 are KGHSH and LQKENI. CDR3 length: 14 amino acids. V lost 4 bases to trimming and J lost 5 bases, with 12 bases between them.

The chain combines TRBV27 with TRBJ2-2; D is ambiguous. This CDR3 is built from 15 residues. Looked up from germline, CDR1 is MNHEY and CDR2 is SMNVEV (reference sequence). Trimming pared 2 bases from V and 0 bases from J, leaving 7 bases between. Here the CDR3 reads CASSLAGTNTGELFF. CDR3 in DNA: TGTGCCAGCAGTTTAGCCGGTACGAACACCGGGGAGCTGTTTTTT.

Notes on this clone: Other DNA sequences within the sample encode an identical CDR3. The chain couples TRBV19 to TRBJ2-1; 7 nucleotides agree with TRBD1. The CDR3 extends over 13 amino acids. Per the germline V gene, CDR1 is LNHDA and CDR2 is SQIVND (reference sequence). The ends lost 8 bases at V and 4 bases at J; junction bases unmatched: 5. The CDR3 reads CASSQGSYNEQFF. In DNA form, the CDR3 reads TGTGCCAGTTCACAGGGGTCGTACAATGAGCAGTTCTTC. The full variable domain, its missing parts supplied by reference TRBV19 and TRBJ2-1, is DGGITQSPKYLFRKEGQNVTLSCEQNLNHDAMYWYRQDPGQGLRLIYYSQIVNDFQKGDIAEGYSVSREKKESFPLTVTSAQKNPTAFYLCASSQGSYNEQFFGPGTRLTVL.

V is TRBV29-1 and J is TRBJ1-1; a possible D gene is TRBD1 (5 bases). The CDR3 is made up of 12 amino acids. Germline V gene data show CDR1 as SQVTM and CDR2 as ANQGSEA. CDR3 nucleotide sequence: TGCACCACAAAGTCGGGGCAAACTGAAGCTTTCTTT. Its translation is CTTKSGQTEAFF.

The CDR3 DNA reads TGCGCCAGCAGCCCGGGACGGACGACCATAATGAACACTGAAGCTTTCTTT. This encodes CASSPGRTTIMNTEAFF. The chain uses TRBV5-1 and TRBJ1-1, with D perhaps TRBD1 (5 bases). Looked up from germline, CDR1 is SGHRS and CDR2 is YFSETQ. Deletions cut 4 bases from V and 0 bases from J, with 19 bases between. The CDR3 spans 17 residues.

As DNA, the CDR3 is TGTGCCAGCAGCCACGATGGGGGGGTCATGAACACTGAAGCTTTCTTT. Residues: CASSHDGGVMNTEAFF. This sequence joins TRBV5-4 and TRBJ1-1; a weak D match, TRBD1 (5 bases). This CDR3 spans 16 amino acids. Germline V lookup: CDR1 SGHNT, CDR2 YYREEE (reference sequence). Trimming removed 4 bases at V and 0 bases at J, with 16 bases between.

The V and J genes are TRBV24-1 and TRBJ2-2; 8 nucleotides align to TRBD1. Germline lookup yields CDR1 KGHDR and CDR2 SFDVKD. This CDR3 is 15 amino acids long. Trimming took 4 bases from V and 6 from J; bases not matched to a gene: 6. In DNA, the CDR3 is TGTGCCACCAGTGACCCGACAGGGGTAGCCGGGGAGCTGTTTTTT. This encodes CATSDPTGVAGELFF.

This chain uses TRBV12-3 or TRBV12-4 with TRBJ2-7; D gene uncertain. Between the trimmed V and J ends, which lost 7 bases and 2 bases, there was a span of 6 bases. The CDR3 length is 11 residues. CDR3 amino acids: CASMDAYEQYF. The CDR3 DNA is TGTGCCAGCATGGATGCCTACGAGCAGTACTTC.

This chain links TRBV19 with TRBJ1-2, with 9 positions matching TRBD1. In germline, CDR1 is LNHDA, CDR2 SQIVND (reference sequence). Germline trimming cut 7 bases from V and 5 bases from J; bases unmatched to any gene: 11. This CDR3 has 15 amino acids. The CDR3 reads CASTTGTGKGYGYTF. The CDR3 region has the DNA TGTGCCAGTACCACCGGGACAGGGAAAGGGTATGGCTACACCTTC.

The V call is TRBV19, the J call TRBJ1-1; no reliable D call. The CDR3 is 14 residues long. The V end lost 1 base, the J end lost 2 bases, and 8 bases lay between the germline ends. Germline CDR1 reads LNHDA; CDR2 reads SQIVND (reference sequence). Here the CDR3 reads CASSIGGPNTEAFF. Written as DNA, the CDR3 is TGTGCCAGTAGTATAGGAGGGCCCAACACTGAAGCTTTCTTT.

The chain recombines TRBV7-9 with TRBJ1-2; no reliable D call. Germline-derived CDR1 and CDR2 are SEHNR and FQNEAQ (reference sequence). The CDR3 contains 15 residues. The germline V and J ends were trimmed by 4 bases and 0 bases, with 12 bases remaining between them. In nucleotides, the CDR3 is TGTGCCAGCAGCTCCCCCGGCTCAGCTAACTATGGCTACACCTTC. Translating gives CASSSPGSANYGYTF.

The chain links TRBV7-9 to TRBJ1-4; no clear D gene. The V gene lost 5 bases and the J gene lost 5 bases, with 15 bases spanning the gap. Per the germline V gene, CDR1 is SEHNR and CDR2 is FQNEAQ (reference sequence). The CDR3 runs 15 residues. CDR3: CASSQGAGSNEKLFF. The DNA of the CDR3 is TGTGCCAGCAGCCAAGGCGCGGGTTCGAATGAAAAACTGTTTTTT.

The genes are TRBV25-1 and TRBJ1-1, with D possibly TRBD1 on 5 matching bases. The CDR3 extends over 14 amino acids. Per germline, CDR1 MGHDK and CDR2 SYGVNS. The V and J ends lost 8 bases and 1 base respectively, with 14 bases between them. The CDR3 DNA reads TGTGCCAGCGGAGGGGTAGGACGGAACACTGAAGCTTTCTTT. It yields the protein CASGGVGRNTEAFF.

The chain has TRBV18 and TRBJ1-4, with a tentative D call TRBD1 (6 bases). V shed 5 bases and J shed 8 bases, with 12 bases lying between them. The CDR3 has 13 amino acids. The V gene's germline CDR1 is KGHSH and CDR2 LQKENI. For the CDR3, the DNA is TGTGCCAGCTCATTACAGGGCGAGGAAAAACTGTTTTTT. This translates into CASSLQGEEKLFF.

This clone was seen only a few times. J is TRBJ2-7 and V is TRBV6-2 or TRBV6-3, with D perhaps being TRBD1 or TRBD2 (5 bases each). The germline V and J ends were trimmed by 6 bases and 3 bases, with 12 bases remaining between them. The CDR3 is 13 residues long. Germline V gene lookup returns CDR1 MNHEY and CDR2 SVGEGT. CDR3 amino acids: CASSLGRIYEQYF. The CDR3 region has the DNA TGTGCCAGCAGCCTGGGACGAATCTACGAGCAGTACTTC.

This chain connects TRBV10-1 to TRBJ1-3; no reliable D call. In germline, CDR1 is WNHNN, CDR2 SYGVQD (reference sequence). Trimming pared 6 bases from V and 0 bases from J, leaving 3 bases between. The CDR3 contains 12 residues. The CDR3 region has the DNA TGCGCCAGCAGGAGCTCTGGAAACACCATATATTTT. It specifies CASRSSGNTIYF.

V gene TRBV6-5 combines with J gene TRBJ1-1; 9 nucleotides match TRBD1. This CDR3 contains 15 residues. The V gene's germline CDR1 is MNHEY and CDR2 SVGAGI. V shed 0 bases, J shed 6 bases, and the junction held 5 bases outside the gene matches. CDR3 nucleotides: TGTGCCAGCAGTTACTCGGGACAGGGTGGCTCTGAAGCTTTCTTT. It yields the protein CASSYSGQGGSEAFF.

The gene calls are TRBV7-3 and TRBJ2-3, with TRBD1 matching over 9 bases. CDR1 is SGHTA, CDR2 FQGTGA, per germline. CDR3 length: 16 amino acids. V was clipped by 4 bases and J by 4 bases; unmatched bases: 9. DNA for the CDR3: TGTGCCAGCAGCTCGTCGACAGGGGGTGGCCCAGATACGCAGTATTTT. As protein: CASSSSTGGGPDTQYF.

The rearrangement uses TRBV18 and TRBJ1-2, with D uncertain. Per the germline V gene, CDR1 is KGHSH and CDR2 is LQKENI. V lost 2 bases and J 2 bases, leaving 12 bases between the germline ends. This CDR3 is built from 15 residues. The CDR3 loop reads CASSPSRQTNYGYTF. The CDR3 coding sequence is TGTGCCAGCTCACCAAGTCGTCAGACGAACTATGGCTACACCTTC. The variable domain in full, with the rest retrieved from reference TRBV18 and TRBJ1-2, is NAGVMQNPRHLVRRRGQEARLRCSPMKGHSHVYWYRQLPEEGLKFMVYLQKENIIDESGMPKERFSAEFPKEGPSILRIQQVVRGDSAAYFCASSPSRQTNYGYTFGSGTRLTVV.